This T cell receptor (beta chain) was recovered during a study of cytomegalovirus exposure and HLA in healthy donors. Study-level background: As released early, the data held 70 million to 100 million unique TCRs from HLA-typed donors.

The PCR contained 60 Vbeta and 13 Jbeta primers. Using immunoSEQ multiplex PCR, the repertoire was profiled, and TCRdb retains in-frame clones only, with some absent. The data show roughly 90,000 clones, over 65% seen once. Study-wide results and limits: Immune exposure information available was restricted to CMV serostatus. The authors assumed roughly uniform sequencing depth across donors for presence/absence analyses.

Each of the donors was a healthy bone marrow donor. The CDR3 length is 15 residues. The germline V and J ends were trimmed by 8 bases and 9 bases, with 20 bases remaining between them. The germline CDR1 and CDR2 sequences are LNHDA and SQIVND (reference sequence). With respect to this clone: The antigen is undetermined.

The chain combines TRBV19 with TRBJ1-6, with a tentative D call TRBD1 (5 bases). The source material was PBMCs. This TCR came from a woman in her thirties or forties in good health and CMV-seropositive. This CDR3 reads CASRGREASRSPLHF. The CDR3 coding sequence is TGTGCCAGTCGGGGCAGGGAGGCCTCTCGTTCACCCCTCCACTTT. Looking up the rest from reference TRBV19 and TRBJ1-6 gives the full variable domain: DGGITQSPKYLFRKEGQNVTLSCEQNLNHDAMYWYRQDPGQGLRLIYYSQIVNDFQKGDIAEGYSVSREKKESFPLTVTSAQKNPTAFYLCASRGREASRSPLHFGNGTRLTVT.